The 6 T cell receptor beta chains below all came from one sample that was sequenced in a study of identical twins (dated by TCRdb to the mid-2010s). Libraries were prepared through 5' RACE. The sequencing machine was an Illumina HiSeq 2000. The public reads were run again by TCRdb, first through fastp at Q25 and then through MiXCR, and only productive beta chains were kept. Each entry merges the rows of one CDR3 protein and shows their most common DNA and genes. This sample has hundreds of thousands of distinct CDR3 sequences in its table, and roughly 18% of those were observed once. Clones ranked in the top ten supply 13% of the sample. In addition, the sample was reused for a study of T cells expressing NK-cell markers.

Sequenced input: PBMCs. The receptor set was obtained from a young woman in good health.

J is TRBJ2-7 and V is TRBV7-2; TRBD2 matches at 12 bases. The trim removed 0 bases at V and 1 base at J, leaving 10 bases unmatched. CDR1 is SGHTA and CDR2 is FQGNSA in the germline V gene. The CDR3 sequence is 19 residues long. Here the CDR3 DNA reads TGTGCCAGCAGCTTAGCGGGGTCGTGGACTAGCGGGGCTTCCTACGAGCAGTACTTC. Translation gives CASSLAGSWTSGASYEQYF.

This chain joins TRBV20-1 and TRBJ1-1; D is ambiguous. V was clipped by 5 bases and J by 2 bases, with 15 bases between them. Germline CDR1 is DFQATT and CDR2 is SNEGSKA (reference sequence). This CDR3 comprises 14 residues. The CDR3: CSADLYRLNTEAFF. CDR3 coding DNA: TGCAGTGCTGACCTATACAGACTCAACACTGAAGCTTTCTTT.

The rearrangement links TRBV29-1 to TRBJ2-3, with TRBD1 identical over 9 bases. CDR1 and CDR2 from the germline V gene are SQVTM and ANQGSEA. Losses at the gene ends were 4 bases for V and 1 base for J; bases not matched to a gene: 3. The CDR3 runs 14 residues. The CDR3 reads CSVARDRGTDTQYF. CDR3 nucleotides: TGCAGCGTTGCCCGGGACAGGGGCACAGATACGCAGTATTTT.

This clonotype was observed at least ten times. The chain has TRBV20-1 and TRBJ2-2; perhaps TRBD1 as D (6 bases). The germline V gene has CDR1 DFQATT and CDR2 SNEGSKA (reference sequence). The CDR3 runs 14 residues. Trimming took off 3 bases at V and 4 bases at J, with 12 bases between the two ends. The CDR3 DNA follows: TGCAGTGCTAGGCACAGGGCGACCACCGGGGAGCTGTTTTTT. Translation gives CSARHRATTGELFF.

To note about this clonotype: With a much larger clone just one base away, this may be a read error. The rearrangement uses TRBV11-3 and TRBJ2-7, with D unclear. The V end was cut by 2 bases, the J end by 1 base, with 6 bases between. The CDR3 totals 13 residues. Germline CDR1 and CDR2: SGHNT and YENEEA. The chain's CDR3 is CASSLSQSYEQYF. The CDR3 bases are TGTGCCAGCAGCTTAAGTCAGTCCTACGAGCAGTACTTC.

With respect to this clonotype: This may arise from a read error, as a much more abundant clone is one base away. V is TRBV20-1 and J is TRBJ2-7, with TRBD1 matching over 11 bases. The length of the CDR3 is 13 residues. Germline lookup yields CDR1 DFQATT and CDR2 SNEGSKA (reference sequence). V shed 5 bases and J 2 bases; nucleotides not matched to a gene: 2. CDR3 loop: CSAPGQGAYEQYF. CDR3 DNA sequence: TGCAGTGCTCCGGGACAGGGGGCCTACGAGCAGTACTTC.